The T cell receptor (beta chain) described here comes from a study of blood T cell repertoires in COVID-19. The J segment lost 4 bases and the V segment lost 6 bases, leaving 7 bases of the junction unmatched. Germline V CDR1 and CDR2: MNHEY, SMNVEV (reference sequence). The CDR3 is 15 residues long. Sequencing used immunoSEQ multiplex PCR; TCRdb keeps in-frame clones, though not all of them. This table has 110,000 or so clones, around 84% appearing once. This receptor was taken from a human donor in a cohort sampled during active COVID-19. Sequencing input: peripheral blood. This chain links TRBV27 with TRBJ2-3, with 10 nucleotides matching TRBD2. This CDR3 reads CASRLLAGKADTQYF. CDR3 DNA: TGTGCCAGCAGGCTACTAGCGGGGAAAGCAGATACGCAGTATTTT.